This T cell receptor (beta chain) was sequenced in a study of molecular identifiers for immune sequencing clone quantification. Via MiXCR, TCRdb re-called the PCR reads, giving one row per CDR3 protein. The table includes 250,000 to 400,000 distinct CDR3 sequences, about a fifth detected once. V shed 3 bases and J shed 7 bases, with 7 bases lying between them. CDR1 and CDR2 (germline): LNHDA, SQIVND (reference sequence). The CDR3 covers 13 residues. Sorting selected naive CD8 T cells with a CD8+CD4-CCR7+CD45RA+ phenotype. This clonotype was counted ten times or more. This clonotype was obtained from a human donor in good health. Some libraries in this study had Jurkat cell RNA spiked in. The sample taken for sequencing was naive CD8+ T cells from blood, with Jurkat cell RNA spiked in. The sample's subset: FACS-sorted CD8+CD4-CCR7+CD45RA+ naive T cells. The rearrangement links TRBV19 to TRBJ1-6; the D is unclear. The CDR3 protein is CASSIFGNSPLHF. CDR3 DNA: TGTGCCAGTAGTATCTTTGGGAATTCACCCCTCCACTTT.